This T cell receptor beta chain was obtained from a study of early T cells in non-severe SARS-CoV-2 infection. There are many counts of this clonotype. Each CDR3 protein is one row after TCRdb ran MiXCR on the 5' RACE reads. This table has around 56,000 distinct CDR3 sequences, 13% appearing once. The germline CDR1 and CDR2 sequences are SNHLY and FYNNEI. V dropped 10 bases and J dropped 0; count of bases not matched to a gene: 13. This CDR3 has 18 amino acids. This chain connects TRBV2 to TRBJ2-1, with 12 bases lining up with TRBD2. The material sequenced was whole blood, taken at baseline. This clonotype originated in an adult who was a healthcare worker with PCR-confirmed SARS-CoV-2 infection or an uninfected control (not recorded which). CDR3 loop: CANRRGLTSGSSYNEQFF. The DNA for the CDR3 is TGTGCCAACCGCAGGGGGTTGACTAGCGGGAGCTCCTACAATGAGCAGTTCTTC.